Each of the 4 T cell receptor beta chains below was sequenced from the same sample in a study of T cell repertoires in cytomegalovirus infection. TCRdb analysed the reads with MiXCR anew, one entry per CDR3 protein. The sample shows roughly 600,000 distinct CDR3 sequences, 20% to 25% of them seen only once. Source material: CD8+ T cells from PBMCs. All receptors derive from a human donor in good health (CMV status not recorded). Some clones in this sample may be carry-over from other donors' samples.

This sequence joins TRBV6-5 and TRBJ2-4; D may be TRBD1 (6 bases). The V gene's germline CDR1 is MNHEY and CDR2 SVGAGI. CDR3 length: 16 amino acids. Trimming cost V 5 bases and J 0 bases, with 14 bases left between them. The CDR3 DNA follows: TGTGCCAGCAGTGGGGGCCGAGGACTAGCCAAAAACATTCAGTACTTC. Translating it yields CASSGGRGLAKNIQYF.

The CDR3 DNA is TGTGCCAGTAGTAGGGACAGGTCTACGAACACTGAAGCTTTCTTT. It encodes CASSRDRSTNTEAFF. V usage is TRBV19 and J usage is TRBJ1-1; the match to TRBD1 covers 8 bases. The germline gives CDR1 LNHDA, CDR2 SQIVND (reference sequence). The CDR3 has 15 residues. J was trimmed by 1 base and V by 4 bases; bases with no gene match: 5.

The CDR3 nucleotides are TGTGCCATCTTCATCACCAACACAGATACGCAGTATTTT. Protein: CAIFITNTDTQYF. V gene TRBV10-3 combines with J gene TRBJ2-3; D gene unclear. The CDR3 consists of 13 residues. Germline V lookup: CDR1 ENHRY, CDR2 SYGVKD. The V end lost 8 bases, the J end lost 2 bases, and 11 bases lay between the germline ends.

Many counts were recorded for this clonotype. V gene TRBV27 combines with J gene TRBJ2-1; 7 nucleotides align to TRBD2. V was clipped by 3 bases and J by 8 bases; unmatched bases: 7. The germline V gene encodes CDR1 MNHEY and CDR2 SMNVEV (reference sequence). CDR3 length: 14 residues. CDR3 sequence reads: CASSFYGGIDEQFF. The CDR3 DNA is TGTGCCAGCAGTTTTTACGGGGGGATCGATGAGCAGTTCTTC.